A single sample is the source of the 18 T cell receptor beta chains below, sequenced in a study of immune evolution from preneoplasia to lung adenocarcinoma. Libraries were prepared by immunoSEQ multiplex PCR; TCRdb keeps only in-frame clonotypes and omits some of them. The sample has some 9,200 clones; 80% to 90% are singletons. The specimen sequenced was FFPE minimally invasive lung adenocarcinoma tissue. The receptors come from a person between 65 and 80 years old with lung adenocarcinoma.

The gene calls are TRBV28 and TRBJ1-4, with TRBD1 identical over 7 bases. The CDR3 extends over 13 amino acids. Trimming took 6 bases from V and 4 from J; bases not matched to a gene: 2. Germline V CDR1 and CDR2: MDHEN, SYDVKM. CDR3 in amino acids: CASRRDSNEKLFF. The CDR3 DNA is TGTGCCAGCAGGCGGGACAGTAATGAAAAACTGTTTTTT.

The J gene is TRBJ1-1, the V gene TRBV18; no definite D call. V was clipped by 2 bases and J by 8 bases, with 9 bases between them. CDR3 size: 12 residues. CDR1 and CDR2 from the germline V gene are KGHSH and LQKENI. CDR3 in amino acids: CASSPDWGEAFF. The CDR3 coding sequence is TGTGCCAGCTCACCAGATTGGGGAGAAGCTTTCTTT.

The V and J genes are TRBV11-2 and TRBJ1-5; TRBD1 matches 7 bases. The V gene's germline CDR1 is SGHAT and CDR2 FQNNGV. The CDR3 length is 15 residues. Germline trimming cut 4 bases from V and 2 bases from J; bases unmatched to any gene: 5. The CDR3 loop is CASSSGQSGNQPQHF. CDR3 in DNA: TGTGCCAGCAGCTCGGGACAGAGCGGCAATCAGCCCCAGCATTTT.

The chain couples TRBV10-2 to TRBJ2-7, with D perhaps matching TRBD1 (5 bases). Trimming pared 6 bases from V and 2 bases from J, leaving 14 bases between. CDR3 length: 14 amino acids. Germline V gene lookup returns CDR1 WSHSY and CDR2 SAAADI. The CDR3 spells CASRPDSVTYEQYF. DNA of the CDR3: TGCGCCAGCAGACCAGACAGTGTTACCTACGAGCAGTACTTC.

V gene TRBV6-1 combines with J gene TRBJ2-7, with D uncertain. In germline, CDR1 is MNHNS, CDR2 SASEGT. The CDR3 contains 12 residues. Trimming left V 7 bases short and J 7 bases short, with 14 bases between. The CDR3 region has the DNA TGTGCCAGCATGCTATTCTCCGGAGAGCAGTACTTC. Residues: CASMLFSGEQYF.

V gene TRBV2 combines with J gene TRBJ2-1; 12 bases match TRBD2. The trim removed 4 bases at V and 6 bases at J, leaving 4 bases unmatched. CDR1 and CDR2 (germline): SNHLY, FYNNEI. The length of the CDR3 is 15 residues. This chain's CDR3 is CASSGATSGSNEQFF. The CDR3 bases are TGTGCCAGCAGTGGTGCGACTAGCGGGAGCAATGAGCAGTTCTTC.

The V and J genes are TRBV5-1 and TRBJ1-1; no clear D gene. The germline gives CDR1 SGHRS, CDR2 YFSETQ. The CDR3 extends over 13 amino acids. Trimming pared 2 bases from V and 6 bases from J, leaving 11 bases between. The CDR3 bases are TGCGCCAGCAGCTTAGGGCGGGGAGCTGAAGCTTTCTTT. It specifies CASSLGRGAEAFF.

This sequence joins TRBV27 and TRBJ2-6; TRBD1 agrees at 8 bases. This CDR3 has 18 amino acids. The V gene end was trimmed by 4 bases and the J gene end by 2 bases; junction bases not matched to a gene: 10. In germline, CDR1 is MNHEY, CDR2 SMNVEV (reference sequence). The DNA of the CDR3 is TGTGCCAGCAGTTCATCCGGGACAGGTGCGACTGGGGCCAACGTCCTGACTTTC. Translating it yields CASSSSGTGATGANVLTF.

The chain employs TRBV7-9 and TRBJ1-5; TRBD1 might be the D (5 bases). Deletions cut 2 bases from V and 4 bases from J, with 15 bases between. Looked up from germline, CDR1 is SEHNR and CDR2 is FQNEAQ (reference sequence). The CDR3 consists of 16 residues. The CDR3 loop is CASSLYGGAENQPQHF. The CDR3 DNA reads as TGTGCCAGCAGCTTATATGGTGGGGCAGAGAATCAGCCCCAGCATTTT. The full variable domain, with the rest looked up from reference TRBV7-9 and TRBJ1-5, is DTGVSQNPRHKITKRGQNVTFRCDPISEHNRLYWYRQTLGQGPEFLTYFQNEAQLEKSRLLSDRFSAERPKGSFSTLEIQRTEQGDSAMYLCASSLYGGAENQPQHFGDGTRLSIL.

This sequence joins TRBV7-6 and TRBJ2-1; 8 positions match TRBD1. The CDR3 spans 15 residues. CDR1 is SGHVS, CDR2 FNYEAQ, per germline. J lost 6 bases, V lost 5 bases, and 9 bases had no gene match. The CDR3: CASSPGTGGPNEQFF. The CDR3 nucleotides are TGTGCCAGCAGCCCCGGGACAGGTGGTCCCAATGAGCAGTTCTTC.

The genes are TRBV5-6 and TRBJ2-2; the D is unclear. Trimming cost V 2 bases and J 1 base, with 6 bases left between them. CDR1 and CDR2 from the germline V gene are SGHDT and YYEEEE. The CDR3 contains 14 residues. The CDR3 region is CASSLSGNTGELFF. The DNA for the CDR3 is TGTGCCAGCAGCTTATCTGGGAACACCGGGGAGCTGTTTTTT.

V usage is TRBV9 and J usage is TRBJ1-1, with D perhaps matching TRBD1 (5 bases). The CDR3 totals 15 residues. The V gene's germline CDR1 is SGDLS and CDR2 YYNGEE. V shed 0 bases and J shed 7 bases, with 16 bases lying between them. The CDR3 loop is CASSVGAGPELEAFF. CDR3 nucleotides: TGTGCCAGCAGCGTAGGTGCGGGACCCGAGCTTGAAGCTTTCTTT.

The rearrangement links TRBV11-3 to TRBJ2-1; D gene uncertain. The CDR3 runs to 12 residues. CDR1 SGHNT and CDR2 YENEEA come from the germline V gene. Trimming took off 5 bases at V and 9 bases at J, with 11 bases between the two ends. The CDR3 loop is CASSLRLGEQFF. The CDR3 DNA reads as TGTGCCAGCAGCCTCCGTTTAGGTGAGCAGTTCTTC.

This clone was counted a few times. The J gene is TRBJ2-7, the V gene TRBV7-6; 7 bases line up with TRBD1. Germline V CDR1 and CDR2: SGHVS, FNYEAQ. The V segment lost 5 bases and the J segment 1 base; nucleotides outside the gene matches: 5. This CDR3 is 14 amino acids long. The CDR3 DNA sequence: TGTGCCAGCAGCCTACGGGACAGATCCTACGAGCAGTACTTC. Amino acids: CASSLRDRSYEQYF.

This clone was detected only a few times. The V gene is TRBV7-8, the J gene TRBJ2-7; D gene uncertain. Germline V gives CDR1 SGHVS, CDR2 FQNEAQ. This CDR3 has 13 amino acids. Trimming stripped 0 bases from V and 3 bases from J, with 6 bases between. Here the CDR3 DNA reads TGTGCCAGCAGCTTAGCGGCATACTACGAGCAGTACTTC. Its translation is CASSLAAYYEQYF.

In DNA form, the CDR3 reads TGCGCCAGCAGCTCGGGACTAGCGGACTACAATGAGCAGTTCTTC. Its protein product is CASSSGLADYNEQFF. The gene calls are TRBV5-1 and TRBJ2-1, with 11 positions matching TRBD2. V was pared by 3 bases and J by 3 bases, with 2 bases of the junction left unmatched. The CDR3 is made up of 15 amino acids. Germline lookup yields CDR1 SGHRS and CDR2 YFSETQ. Looking up the rest from reference TRBV5-1 and TRBJ2-1 gives the full variable domain: KAGVTQTPRYLIKTRGQQVTLSCSPISGHRSVSWYQQTPGQGLQFLFEYFSETQRNKGNFPGRFSGRQFSNSRSEMNVSTLELGDSALYLCASSSGLADYNEQFFGPGTRLTVL.

CDR3 in amino acids: CASSFREVNEQFF. The CDR3 DNA is TGTGCCAGCAGTTTCAGGGAAGTCAATGAGCAGTTCTTC. The genes are TRBV28 and TRBJ2-1; tentatively, D is TRBD1 (5 bases). Germline-derived CDR1 and CDR2 are MDHEN and SYDVKM. V was shortened by 3 bases and J by 6 bases, with 9 bases between the two germline ends. The CDR3 is 13 amino acids.

The V call is TRBV5-1, the J call TRBJ2-7, with D unresolved. Trimming stripped 6 bases from V and 6 bases from J, with 16 bases between. Germline V gene sequence: CDR1 SGHRS, CDR2 YFSETQ. This CDR3 contains 13 residues. CDR3 sequence reads: CASTWSPEGEQYF. Written as DNA, the CDR3 is TGCGCCAGCACCTGGTCACCTGAAGGCGAGCAGTACTTC.